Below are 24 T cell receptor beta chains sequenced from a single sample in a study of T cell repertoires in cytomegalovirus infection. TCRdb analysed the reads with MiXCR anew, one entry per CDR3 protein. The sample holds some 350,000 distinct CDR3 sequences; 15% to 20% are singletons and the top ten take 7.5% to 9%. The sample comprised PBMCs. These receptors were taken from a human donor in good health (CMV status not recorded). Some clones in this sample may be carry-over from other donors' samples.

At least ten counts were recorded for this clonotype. The CDR3 DNA follows: TGTGCCAGCAGCCCTAGGCCAATTGATTACAATGAGCAGTTCTTC. Translation: CASSPRPIDYNEQFF. The chain couples TRBV7-2 to TRBJ2-1; no firm D call. The V end was cut by 5 bases, the J end by 4 bases, with 15 bases between. CDR3 length: 15 residues. Per the germline V gene, CDR1 is SGHTA and CDR2 is FQGNSA.

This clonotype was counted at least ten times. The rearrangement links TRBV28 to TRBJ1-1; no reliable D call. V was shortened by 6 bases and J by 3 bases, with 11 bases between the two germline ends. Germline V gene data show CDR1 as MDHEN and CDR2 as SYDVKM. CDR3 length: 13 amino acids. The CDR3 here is CASRHPRDTEAFF. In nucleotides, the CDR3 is TGTGCCAGCAGGCACCCGAGAGACACTGAAGCTTTCTTT.

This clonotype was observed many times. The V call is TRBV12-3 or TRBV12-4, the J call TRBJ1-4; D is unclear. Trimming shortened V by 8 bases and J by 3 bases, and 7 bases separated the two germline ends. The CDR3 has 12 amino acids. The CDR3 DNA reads TGTGCCAGCGGGAGGCCTAATGAAAAACTGTTTTTT. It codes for CASGRPNEKLFF.

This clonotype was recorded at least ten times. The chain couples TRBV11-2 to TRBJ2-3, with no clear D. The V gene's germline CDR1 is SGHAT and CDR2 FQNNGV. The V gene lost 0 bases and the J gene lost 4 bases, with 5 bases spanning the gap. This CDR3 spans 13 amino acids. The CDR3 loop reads CASSLESPDTQYF. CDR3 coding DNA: TGTGCCAGCAGCTTAGAATCCCCAGATACGCAGTATTTT.

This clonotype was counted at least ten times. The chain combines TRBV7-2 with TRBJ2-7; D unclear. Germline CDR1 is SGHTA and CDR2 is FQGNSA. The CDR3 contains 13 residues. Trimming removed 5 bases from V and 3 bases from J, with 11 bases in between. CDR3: CASSPRWGYEQYF. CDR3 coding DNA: TGTGCCAGCAGCCCTAGGTGGGGCTACGAGCAGTACTTC.

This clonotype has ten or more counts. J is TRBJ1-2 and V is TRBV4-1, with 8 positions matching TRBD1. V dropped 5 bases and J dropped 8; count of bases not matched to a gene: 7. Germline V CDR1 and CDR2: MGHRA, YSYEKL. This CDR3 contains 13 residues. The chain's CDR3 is CASSEWTGKGYTF. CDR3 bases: TGCGCCAGCAGCGAATGGACAGGGAAGGGCTACACCTTC.

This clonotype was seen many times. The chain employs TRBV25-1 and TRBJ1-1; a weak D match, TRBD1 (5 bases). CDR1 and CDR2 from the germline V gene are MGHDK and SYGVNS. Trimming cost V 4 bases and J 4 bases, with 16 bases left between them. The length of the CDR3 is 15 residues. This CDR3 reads CASSGSVMGGTEAFF. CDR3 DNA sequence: TGTGCCAGCAGTGGGTCCGTAATGGGGGGCACTGAAGCTTTCTTT.

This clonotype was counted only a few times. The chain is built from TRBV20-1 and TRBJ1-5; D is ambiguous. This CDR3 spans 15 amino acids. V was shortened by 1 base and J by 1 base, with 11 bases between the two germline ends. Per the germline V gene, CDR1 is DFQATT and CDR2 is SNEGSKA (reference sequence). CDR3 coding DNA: TGCAGTGCTAGAGGACCCGGGAACAGCAATCAGCCCCAGCATTTT. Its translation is CSARGPGNSNQPQHF.

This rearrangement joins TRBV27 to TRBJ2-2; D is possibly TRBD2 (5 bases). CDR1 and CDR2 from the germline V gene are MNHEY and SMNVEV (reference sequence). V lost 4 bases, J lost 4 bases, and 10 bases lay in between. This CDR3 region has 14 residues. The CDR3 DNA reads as TGTGCCAGCAGTTCCTACCGGGGCACCGGGGAGCTGTTTTTT. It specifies CASSSYRGTGELFF.

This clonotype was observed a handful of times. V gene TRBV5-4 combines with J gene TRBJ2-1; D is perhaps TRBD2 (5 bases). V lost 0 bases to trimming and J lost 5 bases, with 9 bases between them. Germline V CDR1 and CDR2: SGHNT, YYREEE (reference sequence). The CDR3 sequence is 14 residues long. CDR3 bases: TGTGCCAGCAGCTTGGGGACTGGGGACAATGAGCAGTTCTTC. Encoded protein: CASSLGTGDNEQFF. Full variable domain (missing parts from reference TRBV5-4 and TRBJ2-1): ETGVTQSPTHLIKTRGQQVTLRCSSQSGHNTVSWYQQALGQGPQFIFQYYREEENGRGNFPPRFSGLQFPNYSSELNVNALELDDSALYLCASSLGTGDNEQFFGPGTRLTVL.

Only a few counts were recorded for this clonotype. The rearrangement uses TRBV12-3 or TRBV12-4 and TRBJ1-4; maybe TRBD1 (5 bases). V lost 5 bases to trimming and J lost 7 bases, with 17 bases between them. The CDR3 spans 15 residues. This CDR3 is CASSPGTSAGEKLFF. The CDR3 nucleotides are TGTGCCAGCAGTCCCGGGACCAGCGCCGGTGAAAAACTGTTTTTT.

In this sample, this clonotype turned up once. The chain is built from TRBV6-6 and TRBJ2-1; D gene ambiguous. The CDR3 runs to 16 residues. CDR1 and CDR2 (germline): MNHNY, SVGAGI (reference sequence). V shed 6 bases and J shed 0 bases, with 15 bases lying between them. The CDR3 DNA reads TGTGCCAGCAGCACAGACGGGCCCTTCTCCTACAATGAGCAGTTCTTC. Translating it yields CASSTDGPFSYNEQFF.

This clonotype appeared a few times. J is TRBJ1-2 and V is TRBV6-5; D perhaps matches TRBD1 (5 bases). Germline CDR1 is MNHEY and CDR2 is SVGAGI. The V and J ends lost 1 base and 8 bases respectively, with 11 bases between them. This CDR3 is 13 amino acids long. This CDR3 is CASSYYRQSGYTF. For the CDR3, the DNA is TGTGCCAGCAGTTACTATCGACAGTCCGGCTACACCTTC.

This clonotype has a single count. CDR3: CASSLGPSGGRQETQYF. CDR3 nucleotides: TGCGCCAGCAGCCTGGGCCCTAGCGGGGGCCGACAAGAGACCCAGTACTTC. The V call is TRBV5-1, the J call TRBJ2-5; the match to TRBD2 covers 10 bases. Germline V gene data show CDR1 as SGHRS and CDR2 as YFSETQ. The CDR3 loop spans 17 amino acids. V dropped 4 bases and J dropped 2; count of bases not matched to a gene: 11.

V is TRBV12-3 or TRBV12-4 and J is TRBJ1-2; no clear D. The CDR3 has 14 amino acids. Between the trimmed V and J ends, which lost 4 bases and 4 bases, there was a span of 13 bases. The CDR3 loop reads CASSSYSISYGYTF. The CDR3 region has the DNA TGTGCCAGCAGTTCCTACAGTATTAGCTATGGCTACACCTTC.

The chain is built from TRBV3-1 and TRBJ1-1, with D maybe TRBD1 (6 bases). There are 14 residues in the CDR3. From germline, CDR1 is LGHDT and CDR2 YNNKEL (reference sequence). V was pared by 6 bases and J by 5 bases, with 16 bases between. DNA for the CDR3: TGTGCCAGCAGAGGGTGGGAGAGGGGGACTGAAGCTTTCTTT. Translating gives CASRGWERGTEAFF.

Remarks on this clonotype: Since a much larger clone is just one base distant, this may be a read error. In nucleotides, the CDR3 is TGTGCCAACAGCTCCATCGGACAGCCTAACTATGGCTACACCTTC. Translation: CANSSIGQPNYGYTF. The rearrangement joins TRBV11-2 to TRBJ1-2; maybe TRBD1 (6 bases). This CDR3 has 15 residues. Looked up from germline, CDR1 is SGHAT and CDR2 is FQNNGV.

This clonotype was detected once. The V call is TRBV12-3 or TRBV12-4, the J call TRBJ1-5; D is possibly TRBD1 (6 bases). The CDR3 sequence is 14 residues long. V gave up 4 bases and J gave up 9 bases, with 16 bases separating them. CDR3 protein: CASSSGRGVGPQHF. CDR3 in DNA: TGTGCCAGCAGTTCGGGTAGGGGGGTAGGGCCCCAGCATTTT.

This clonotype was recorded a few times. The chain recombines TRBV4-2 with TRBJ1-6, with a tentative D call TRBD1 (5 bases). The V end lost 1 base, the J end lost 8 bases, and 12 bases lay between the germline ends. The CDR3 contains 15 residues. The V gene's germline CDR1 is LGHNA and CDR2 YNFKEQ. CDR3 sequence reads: CASSQVAGSDSPLHF. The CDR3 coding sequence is TGTGCCAGCAGCCAAGTGGCAGGGTCGGATTCACCCCTCCACTTT.

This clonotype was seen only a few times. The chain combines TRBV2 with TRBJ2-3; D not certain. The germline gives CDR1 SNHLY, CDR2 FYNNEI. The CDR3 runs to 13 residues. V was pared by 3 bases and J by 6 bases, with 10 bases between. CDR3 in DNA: TGTGCCAGCAGTGATACGCCCCACGATACGCAGTATTTT. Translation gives CASSDTPHDTQYF.

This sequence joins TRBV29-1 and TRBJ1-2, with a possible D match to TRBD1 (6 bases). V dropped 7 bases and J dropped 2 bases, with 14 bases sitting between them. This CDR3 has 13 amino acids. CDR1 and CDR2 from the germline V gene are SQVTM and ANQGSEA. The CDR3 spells CSALSGANYGYTF. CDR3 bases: TGCAGCGCTCTATCAGGGGCGAACTATGGCTACACCTTC.

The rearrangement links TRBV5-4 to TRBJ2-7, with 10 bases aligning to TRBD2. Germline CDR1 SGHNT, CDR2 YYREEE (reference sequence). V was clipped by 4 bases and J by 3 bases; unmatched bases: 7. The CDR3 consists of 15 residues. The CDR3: CASSEVAGGDYEQYF. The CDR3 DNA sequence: TGTGCCAGCAGCGAAGTAGCGGGAGGCGACTACGAGCAGTACTTC.

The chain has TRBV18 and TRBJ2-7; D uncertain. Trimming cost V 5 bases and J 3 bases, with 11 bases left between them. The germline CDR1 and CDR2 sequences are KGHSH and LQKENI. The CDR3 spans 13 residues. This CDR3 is CASSGFDGYEQYF. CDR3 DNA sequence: TGTGCCAGCTCAGGTTTCGACGGCTACGAGCAGTACTTC. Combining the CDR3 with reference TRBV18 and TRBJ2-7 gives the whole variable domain NAGVMQNPRHLVRRRGQEARLRCSPMKGHSHVYWYRQLPEEGLKFMVYLQKENIIDESGMPKERFSAEFPKEGPSILRIQQVVRGDSAAYFCASSGFDGYEQYFGPGTRLTVT.

CDR3 in amino acids: CASSFLTSLGELFF. Here the CDR3 DNA reads TGTGCCAGCAGTTTTCTGACTAGCCTCGGGGAGCTGTTTTTT. The genes are TRBV12-3 or TRBV12-4 and TRBJ2-2, with TRBD2 matching over 7 bases. The V and J ends lost 3 bases and 7 bases, in that order; junction bases with no gene match: 5. The CDR3 spans 14 residues.